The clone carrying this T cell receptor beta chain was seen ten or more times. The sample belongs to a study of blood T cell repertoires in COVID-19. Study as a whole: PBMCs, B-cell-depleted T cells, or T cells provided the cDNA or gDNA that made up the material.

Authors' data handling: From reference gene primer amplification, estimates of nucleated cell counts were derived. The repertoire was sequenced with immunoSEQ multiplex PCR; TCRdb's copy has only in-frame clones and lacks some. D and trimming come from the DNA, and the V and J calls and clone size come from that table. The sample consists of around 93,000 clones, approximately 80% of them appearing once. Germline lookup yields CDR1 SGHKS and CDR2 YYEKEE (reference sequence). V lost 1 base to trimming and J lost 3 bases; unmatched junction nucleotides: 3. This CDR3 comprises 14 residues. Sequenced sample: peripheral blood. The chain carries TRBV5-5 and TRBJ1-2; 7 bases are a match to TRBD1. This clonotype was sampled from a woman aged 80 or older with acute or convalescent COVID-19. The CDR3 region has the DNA TGTGCCAGCAGCTTGCAAACAGGGGACTATGGCTACACCTTC. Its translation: CASSLQTGDYGYTF.